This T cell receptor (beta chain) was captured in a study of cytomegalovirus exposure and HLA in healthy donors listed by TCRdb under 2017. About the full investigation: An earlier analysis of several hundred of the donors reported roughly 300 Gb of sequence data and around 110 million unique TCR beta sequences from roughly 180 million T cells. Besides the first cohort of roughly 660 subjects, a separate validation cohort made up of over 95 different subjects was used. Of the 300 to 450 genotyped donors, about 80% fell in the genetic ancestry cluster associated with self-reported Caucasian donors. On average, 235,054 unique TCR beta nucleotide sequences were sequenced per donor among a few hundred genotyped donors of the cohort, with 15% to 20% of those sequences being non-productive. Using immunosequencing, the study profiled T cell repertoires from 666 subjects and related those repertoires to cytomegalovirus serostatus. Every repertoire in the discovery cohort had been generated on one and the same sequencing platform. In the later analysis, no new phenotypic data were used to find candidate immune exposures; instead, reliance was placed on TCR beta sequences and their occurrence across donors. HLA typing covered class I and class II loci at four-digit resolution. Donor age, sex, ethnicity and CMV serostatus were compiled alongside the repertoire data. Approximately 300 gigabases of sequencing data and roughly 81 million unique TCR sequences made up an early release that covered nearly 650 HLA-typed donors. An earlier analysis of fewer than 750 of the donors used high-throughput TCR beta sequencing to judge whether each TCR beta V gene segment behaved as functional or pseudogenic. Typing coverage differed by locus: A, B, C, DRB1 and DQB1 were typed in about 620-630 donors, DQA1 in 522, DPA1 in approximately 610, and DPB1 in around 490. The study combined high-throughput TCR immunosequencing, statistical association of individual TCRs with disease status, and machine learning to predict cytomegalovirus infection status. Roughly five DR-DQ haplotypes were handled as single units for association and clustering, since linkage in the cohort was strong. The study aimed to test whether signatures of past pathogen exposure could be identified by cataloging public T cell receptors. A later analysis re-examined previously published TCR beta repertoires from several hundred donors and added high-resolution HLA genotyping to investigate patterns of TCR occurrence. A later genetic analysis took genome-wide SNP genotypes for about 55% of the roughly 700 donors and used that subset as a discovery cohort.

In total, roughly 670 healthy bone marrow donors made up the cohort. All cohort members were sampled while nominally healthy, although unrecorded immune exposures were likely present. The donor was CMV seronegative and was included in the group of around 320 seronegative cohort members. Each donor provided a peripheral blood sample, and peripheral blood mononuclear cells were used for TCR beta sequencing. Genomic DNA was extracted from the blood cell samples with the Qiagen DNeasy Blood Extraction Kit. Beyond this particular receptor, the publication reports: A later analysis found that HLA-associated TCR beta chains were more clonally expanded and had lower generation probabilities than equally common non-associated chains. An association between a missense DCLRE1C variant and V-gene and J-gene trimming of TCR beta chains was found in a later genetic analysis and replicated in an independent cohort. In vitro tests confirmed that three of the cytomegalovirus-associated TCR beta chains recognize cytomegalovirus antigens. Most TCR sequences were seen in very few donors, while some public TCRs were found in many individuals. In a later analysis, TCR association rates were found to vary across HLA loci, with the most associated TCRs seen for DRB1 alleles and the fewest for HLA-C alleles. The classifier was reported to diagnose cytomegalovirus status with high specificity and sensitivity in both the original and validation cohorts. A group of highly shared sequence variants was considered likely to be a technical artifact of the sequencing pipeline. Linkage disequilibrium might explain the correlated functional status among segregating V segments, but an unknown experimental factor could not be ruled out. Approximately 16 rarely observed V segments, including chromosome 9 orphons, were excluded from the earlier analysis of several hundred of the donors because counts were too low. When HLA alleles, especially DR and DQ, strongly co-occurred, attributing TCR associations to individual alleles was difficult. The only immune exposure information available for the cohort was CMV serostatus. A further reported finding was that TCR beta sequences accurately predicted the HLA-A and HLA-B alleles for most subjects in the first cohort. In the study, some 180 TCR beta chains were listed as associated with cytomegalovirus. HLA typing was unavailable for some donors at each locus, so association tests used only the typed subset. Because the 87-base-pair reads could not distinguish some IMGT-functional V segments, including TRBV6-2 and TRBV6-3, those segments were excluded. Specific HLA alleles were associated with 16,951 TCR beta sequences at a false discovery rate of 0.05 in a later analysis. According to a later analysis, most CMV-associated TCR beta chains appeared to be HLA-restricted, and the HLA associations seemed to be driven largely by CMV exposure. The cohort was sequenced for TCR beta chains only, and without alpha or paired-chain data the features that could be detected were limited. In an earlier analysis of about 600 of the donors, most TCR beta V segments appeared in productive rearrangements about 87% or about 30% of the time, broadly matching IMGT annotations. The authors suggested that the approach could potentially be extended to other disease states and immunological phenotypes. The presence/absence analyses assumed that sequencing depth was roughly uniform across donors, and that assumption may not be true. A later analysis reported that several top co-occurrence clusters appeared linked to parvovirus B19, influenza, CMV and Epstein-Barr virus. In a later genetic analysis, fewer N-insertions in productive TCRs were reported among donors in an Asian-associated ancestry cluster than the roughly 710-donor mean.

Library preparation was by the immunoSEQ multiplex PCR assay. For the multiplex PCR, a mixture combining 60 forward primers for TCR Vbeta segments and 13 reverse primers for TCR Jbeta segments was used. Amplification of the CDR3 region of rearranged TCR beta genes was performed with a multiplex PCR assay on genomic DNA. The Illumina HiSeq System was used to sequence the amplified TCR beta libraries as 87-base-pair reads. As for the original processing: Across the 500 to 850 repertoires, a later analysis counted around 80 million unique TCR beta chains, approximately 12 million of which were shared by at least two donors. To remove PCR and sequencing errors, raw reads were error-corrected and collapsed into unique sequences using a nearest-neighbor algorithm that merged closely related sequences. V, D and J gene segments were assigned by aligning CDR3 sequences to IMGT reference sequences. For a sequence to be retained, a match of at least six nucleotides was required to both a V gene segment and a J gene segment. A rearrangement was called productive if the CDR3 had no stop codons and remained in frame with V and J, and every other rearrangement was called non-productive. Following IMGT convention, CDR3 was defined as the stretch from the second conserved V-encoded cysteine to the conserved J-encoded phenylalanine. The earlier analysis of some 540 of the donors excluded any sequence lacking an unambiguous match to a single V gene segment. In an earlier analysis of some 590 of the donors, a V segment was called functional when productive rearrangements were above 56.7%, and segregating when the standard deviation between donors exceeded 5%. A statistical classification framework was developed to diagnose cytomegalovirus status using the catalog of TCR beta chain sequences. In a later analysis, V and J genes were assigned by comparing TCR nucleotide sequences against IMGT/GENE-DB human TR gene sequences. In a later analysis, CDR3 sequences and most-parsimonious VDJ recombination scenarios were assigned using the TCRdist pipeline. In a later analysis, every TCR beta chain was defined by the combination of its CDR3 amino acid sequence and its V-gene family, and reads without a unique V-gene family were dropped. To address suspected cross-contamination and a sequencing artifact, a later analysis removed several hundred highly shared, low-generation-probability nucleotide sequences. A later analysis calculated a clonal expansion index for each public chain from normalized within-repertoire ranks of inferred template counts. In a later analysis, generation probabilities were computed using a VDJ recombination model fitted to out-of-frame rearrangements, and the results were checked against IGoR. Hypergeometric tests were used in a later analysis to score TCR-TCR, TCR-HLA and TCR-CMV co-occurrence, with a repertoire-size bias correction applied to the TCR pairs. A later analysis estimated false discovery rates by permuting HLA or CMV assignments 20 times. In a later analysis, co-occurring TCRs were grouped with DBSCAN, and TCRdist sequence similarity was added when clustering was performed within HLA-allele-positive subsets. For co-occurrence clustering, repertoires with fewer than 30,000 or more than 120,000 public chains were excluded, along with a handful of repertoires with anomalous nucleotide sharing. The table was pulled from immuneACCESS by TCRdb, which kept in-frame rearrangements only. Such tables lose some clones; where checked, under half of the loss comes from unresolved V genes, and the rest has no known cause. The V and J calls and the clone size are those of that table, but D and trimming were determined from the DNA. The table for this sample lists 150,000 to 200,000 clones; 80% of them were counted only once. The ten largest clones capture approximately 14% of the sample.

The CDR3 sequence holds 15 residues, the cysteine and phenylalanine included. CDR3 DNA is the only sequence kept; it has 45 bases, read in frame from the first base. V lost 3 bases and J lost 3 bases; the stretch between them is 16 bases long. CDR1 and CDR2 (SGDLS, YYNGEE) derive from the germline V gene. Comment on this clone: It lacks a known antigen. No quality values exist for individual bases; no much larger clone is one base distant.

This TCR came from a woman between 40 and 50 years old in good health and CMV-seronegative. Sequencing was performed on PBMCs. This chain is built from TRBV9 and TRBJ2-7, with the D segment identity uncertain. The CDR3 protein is CASSAAPPENYEQYF. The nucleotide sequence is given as TGTGCCAGCAGCGCCGCCCCCCCCGAGAACTACGAGCAGTACTTC.